This T cell receptor (beta chain) was recovered during a study of OX40 agonist ivuxolimab in advanced cancers. Profiling relied on immunoSEQ multiplex PCR, and the TCRdb table lists in-frame clones only, not all of them. The sample contains about 89,000 clones, 93% of which appear only once. The CDR3 spans 13 residues. CDR1 is SGHTA and CDR2 is FQGTGA in the germline V gene. Between the trimmed V and J ends, which lost 5 bases and 8 bases, there was a span of 15 bases. The chain carries TRBV7-3 and TRBJ1-2; D unresolved. The sample in question was CD4+ or CD8+ T cells sorted from blood, obtained in a trial of the OX40 agonist ivuxolimab. The TCR comes from an adult with an advanced solid tumor such as melanoma, head and neck, liver or kidney cancer. The CDR3 nucleotides are TGTGCCAGCAGCAGCAGTTCGGCGGGCGGCTACACCTTC. Protein: CASSSSSAGGYTF.